This T cell receptor (beta chain) was sequenced during a study of T cell responses to AZD1222 COVID-19 vaccine. Trimming took off 0 bases at V and 4 bases at J, with 12 bases between the two ends. The germline V gene encodes CDR1 KGHSH and CDR2 LQKENI. The CDR3 contains 15 residues. The repertoire was sequenced with immunoSEQ multiplex PCR; TCRdb's copy has only in-frame clones and lacks some. The sample lists about 130,000 clones, roughly nine tenths seen once, with 4.4% in the top ten. Study-wide points: Only after the peak T cell response were repertoires sampled.

A remark on this clone: The antigen is unknown.

The chain employs TRBV18 and TRBJ1-2; a possible D gene is TRBD1 (6 bases). This receptor was obtained from an adult in good health. Here the sequenced sample was peripheral blood, taken on day 0 of AZD1222 vaccination. The CDR3 sequence is CASSPPVRGAYGYTF. Here the CDR3 DNA reads TGTGCCAGCTCACCACCCGTCAGGGGTGCCTATGGCTACACCTTC.